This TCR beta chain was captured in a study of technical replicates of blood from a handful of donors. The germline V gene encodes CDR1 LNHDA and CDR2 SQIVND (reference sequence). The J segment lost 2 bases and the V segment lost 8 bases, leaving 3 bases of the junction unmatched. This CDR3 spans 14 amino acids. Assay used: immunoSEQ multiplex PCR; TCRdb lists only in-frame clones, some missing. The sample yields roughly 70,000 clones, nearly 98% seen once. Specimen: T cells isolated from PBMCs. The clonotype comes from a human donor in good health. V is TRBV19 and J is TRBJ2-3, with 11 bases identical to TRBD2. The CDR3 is CASGTSGNTDTQYF. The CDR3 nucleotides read TGTGCCAGTGGGACTAGCGGTAACACAGATACGCAGTATTTT.